Shown below are 21 T cell receptor beta chains from a single sample sequenced in a study of OX40 agonist ivuxolimab in advanced cancers. TCRdb's copy holds only in-frame clones and misses some; the assay was immunoSEQ multiplex PCR. The sample includes 65,000 to 85,000 clones, about 88% of them seen just once. The starting material was CD4+ or CD8+ T cells sorted from blood, obtained in a trial of the OX40 agonist ivuxolimab. These receptors originate from an adult with an advanced solid tumor such as melanoma, head and neck, liver or kidney cancer.

This clone was seen a single time. The V and J genes are TRBV14 and TRBJ2-1; 14 bases match TRBD2. Looked up from germline, CDR1 is SGHDN and CDR2 is FVKESK. V shed 4 bases and J 9 bases; nucleotides not matched to a gene: 5. This CDR3 spans 15 amino acids. The CDR3 sequence is CASSLTSGGATEQFF. In DNA form, the CDR3 reads TGTGCCAGCAGCCTGACTAGCGGGGGGGCCACTGAGCAGTTCTTC. Supplemented by reference TRBV14 and TRBJ2-1, the full variable domain reads EAGVTQFPSHSVIEKGQTVTLRCDPISGHDNLYWYRRVMGKEIKFLLHFVKESKQDESGMPNNRFLAERTGGTYSTLKVQPAELEDSGVYFCASSLTSGGATEQFFGPGTRLTVL.

V is TRBV19 and J is TRBJ1-3; D gene unclear. V was cut by 5 bases and J by 2 bases, with 13 bases left in between. This CDR3 contains 15 residues. Germline assignment: CDR1 LNHDA and CDR2 SQIVND (reference sequence). DNA of the CDR3: TGTGCCAGTAGTGGGCAGGAACCGACTGGAAACACCATATATTTT. Encoded protein: CASSGQEPTGNTIYF.

The J gene is TRBJ2-7, the V gene TRBV5-4, with TRBD1 matching 9 bases. Germline CDR1 is SGHNT and CDR2 is YYREEE (reference sequence). The CDR3 covers 15 residues. V lost 0 bases, J lost 7 bases, and 8 bases stayed unmatched. CDR3 amino acids: CASSLGGQGHEEQYV. The CDR3 DNA is TGTGCCAGCAGCTTGGGAGGACAGGGGCATGAGGAGCAGTACGTC.

This chain links TRBV30 with TRBJ2-1, with 7 positions matching TRBD1. V was clipped by 4 bases and J by 5 bases; unmatched bases: 14. The CDR3 contains 16 residues. Germline CDR1 is GTSNPN and CDR2 is SVGIG (reference sequence). The CDR3 spells CAWTLPGQTIHNEQFF. Here the CDR3 DNA reads TGTGCCTGGACCCTCCCGGGACAGACTATACACAATGAGCAGTTCTTC.

This clone was found once. The gene calls are TRBV28 and TRBJ1-1; D remains unclear. The CDR3 covers 12 residues. CDR1 is MDHEN and CDR2 is SYDVKM in the germline V gene. Deletions cut 7 bases from V and 1 base from J, with 7 bases between. The CDR3, as DNA: TGTGCCAGCACGGACCAGAACACTGAAGCTTTCTTT. Encoded protein: CASTDQNTEAFF.

The table lists this clone with a count of one. V usage is TRBV7-7 and J usage is TRBJ2-5; D is possibly TRBD1 or TRBD2 (5 bases each). The CDR3 sequence is 14 residues long. V dropped 1 base and J dropped 3 bases, with 9 bases sitting between them. Germline-derived CDR1 and CDR2 are SSHAT and FNYEAQ (reference sequence). As DNA, the CDR3 is TGTGCCAGCAGCTTAGTCGGGACCGAAGAGACCCAGTACTTC. This translates into CASSLVGTEETQYF.

The chain has TRBV7-6 and TRBJ1-1, with 7 bases fitting TRBD1. CDR1 and CDR2 from the germline V gene are SGHVS and FNYEAQ. There are 14 residues in the CDR3. V gave up 5 bases and J gave up 1 base; unmatched junction bases: 4. The CDR3 is CASSAGQENTEAFF. CDR3 DNA: TGTGCCAGCAGCGCTGGACAGGAGAACACTGAAGCTTTCTTT.

In its sample, this clone was seen a few times. The rearrangement uses TRBV6-1 and TRBJ2-4; 9 nucleotides line up with TRBD1. Germline loops: CDR1 MNHNS, CDR2 SASEGT. Trimming at V came to 8 bases and at J to 8 bases, leaving 10 bases not matched to a gene. This CDR3 is built from 14 residues. For the CDR3, the DNA is TGTGCCAGCGGGATACGGACAGGGGACGACATTCAGTACTTC. It codes for CASGIRTGDDIQYF.

The gene calls are TRBV6-5 and TRBJ2-7, with TRBD1 matching over 10 bases. CDR1 MNHEY and CDR2 SVGAGI come from the germline V gene. After removal of 8 bases from V and 2 bases from J, the junction contained 6 bases not matched to a gene. The CDR3 length is 14 residues. For the CDR3, the DNA is TGTGCCAGCGCCCCCGGGACAGGGGCCTACGAGCAGTACTTC. As protein: CASAPGTGAYEQYF.

The rearrangement uses TRBV4-2 and TRBJ2-7, with 8 bases lining up with TRBD2. The V segment lost 4 bases and the J segment 2 bases; nucleotides outside the gene matches: 10. Germline-derived CDR1 and CDR2 are LGHNA and YNFKEQ. This CDR3 is built from 16 residues. In DNA form, the CDR3 reads TGTGCCAGCAGCCTCGCTACTAGCGGCGACCCCTACGAGCAGTACTTC. Its protein product is CASSLATSGDPYEQYF.

J is TRBJ2-5 and V is TRBV7-9; 8 nucleotides agree with TRBD1. Per germline, CDR1 SEHNR and CDR2 FQNEAQ (reference sequence). The CDR3 contains 15 residues. V lost 1 base to trimming and J lost 2 bases; unmatched junction nucleotides: 3. This CDR3 is CASSLGQGTQETQYF. Written as DNA, the CDR3 is TGTGCCAGCAGCTTAGGACAGGGGACTCAAGAGACCCAGTACTTC.

This chain links TRBV19 with TRBJ2-5, with D possibly TRBD2 on 5 matching bases. V dropped 10 bases and J dropped 0 bases, with 12 bases sitting between them. CDR3 size: 13 residues. CDR1 and CDR2 from the germline V gene are LNHDA and SQIVND (reference sequence). The DNA of the CDR3 is TGTGCCACCTCACCGGGGTACCAAGAGACCCAGTACTTC. As protein: CATSPGYQETQYF. Full variable domain (outside the CDR3, taken from reference TRBV19 and TRBJ2-5): DGGITQSPKYLFRKEGQNVTLSCEQNLNHDAMYWYRQDPGQGLRLIYYSQIVNDFQKGDIAEGYSVSREKKESFPLTVTSAQKNPTAFYLCATSPGYQETQYFGPGTRLLVL.

The chain employs TRBV6-5 and TRBJ1-2; TRBD1 is a possible D gene (5 bases). CDR3 length: 13 residues. V was pared by 0 bases and J by 5 bases, with 7 bases between. CDR1 and CDR2 (germline): MNHEY, SVGAGI. The CDR3: CASSYSEGYGYTF. CDR3 coding DNA: TGTGCCAGCAGTTACTCAGAGGGGTATGGCTACACCTTC.

This clone was counted between two and nine times. The J gene is TRBJ2-1, the V gene TRBV5-1; D unclear. Germline V gene lookup returns CDR1 SGHRS and CDR2 YFSETQ. V lost 0 bases and J lost 13, with 11 bases in between. There are 12 residues in the CDR3. The CDR3 protein is CASSLVGQEQFF. CDR3 DNA sequence: TGCGCCAGCAGCTTGGTCGGGCAGGAACAGTTCTTC.

With respect to this clone: The identical CDR3 is also encoded by other nucleotide sequences in the sample. The rearrangement links TRBV7-2 to TRBJ1-5, with TRBD1 matching over 8 bases. CDR3 length: 16 amino acids. Germline assignment: CDR1 SGHTA and CDR2 FQGNSA. V dropped 5 bases and J dropped 2; count of bases not matched to a gene: 8. The CDR3 DNA reads as TGTGCCAGCAGCGCCCGGACAGGGAGAGGCAATCAGCCCCAGCATTTT. It specifies CASSARTGRGNQPQHF.

The V gene is TRBV19, the J gene TRBJ2-7; D is possibly TRBD1 (6 bases). Germline CDR1 is LNHDA and CDR2 is SQIVND (reference sequence). This CDR3 has 12 residues. V lost 3 bases, J lost 9 bases, and 12 bases lay in between. Written as DNA, the CDR3 is TGTGCCAGTAGTATCTCAGGGGTGGGGCAGTACGTC. Translating gives CASSISGVGQYV.

The V and J genes are TRBV11-3 and TRBJ1-5; 7 positions match TRBD1. Germline trimming cut 3 bases from V and 4 bases from J; bases unmatched to any gene: 6. The CDR3 totals 15 residues. Germline V lookup: CDR1 SGHNT, CDR2 YENEEA. The CDR3 protein is CASSLERGPNQPQHF. The CDR3 coding sequence is TGTGCCAGCAGCTTGGAAAGGGGGCCTAATCAGCCCCAGCATTTT. Full variable domain (remainder filled in from reference TRBV11-3 and TRBJ1-5): EAGVVQSPRYKIIEKKQPVAFWCNPISGHNTLYWYLQNLGQGPELLIRYENEEAVDDSQLPKDRFSAERLKGVDSTLKIQPAELGDSAVYLCASSLERGPNQPQHFGDGTRLSIL.

CDR3 DNA sequence: TGTGCCAGCAGCGCCGACAGGGGGAATGAAAACACCATATATTTT. Translating gives CASSADRGNENTIYF. The chain carries TRBV5-4 and TRBJ1-3, with 9 bases that match TRBD1. The ends lost 4 bases at V and 6 bases at J; junction bases unmatched: 8. Per the germline V gene, CDR1 is SGHNT and CDR2 is YYREEE (reference sequence). This CDR3 has 15 amino acids. Full variable domain (rest looked up from reference TRBV5-4 and TRBJ1-3): ETGVTQSPTHLIKTRGQQVTLRCSSQSGHNTVSWYQQALGQGPQFIFQYYREEENGRGNFPPRFSGLQFPNYSSELNVNALELDDSALYLCASSADRGNENTIYFGEGSWLTVV.

This clone turned up a few times. The V gene is TRBV5-4, the J gene TRBJ1-4; a possible D gene is TRBD1 (6 bases). CDR1 is SGHNT and CDR2 is YYREEE in the germline V gene (reference sequence). V lost 4 bases, J lost 6 bases, and 16 bases lay in between. This CDR3 spans 15 amino acids. CDR3 nucleotides: TGTGCCAGCAGCCCCGAGGGGAGGGGGGATGAAAAACTGTTTTTT. Encoded protein: CASSPEGRGDEKLFF.

This clone came up once. The chain joins TRBV6-5 to TRBJ1-2; D unresolved. This CDR3 contains 16 residues. CDR1 is MNHEY and CDR2 is SVGAGI in the germline V gene. The ends were cut back, 0 bases at V and 10 bases at J, with 21 bases in the middle. The CDR3 is CASSYSERFKPGDYTF. CDR3 bases: TGTGCCAGCAGTTACTCCGAGCGGTTTAAGCCTGGGGACTACACCTTC.

The chain links TRBV6-1 to TRBJ1-3, with 9 bases lining up with TRBD1. The trim removed 6 bases at V and 6 bases at J, leaving 6 bases unmatched. The germline CDR1 and CDR2 sequences are MNHNS and SASEGT. CDR3 size: 14 residues. In DNA form, the CDR3 reads TGTGCCAGCAGATCCGGGACAGGGTTAAACACCATATATTTT. Protein: CASRSGTGLNTIYF.